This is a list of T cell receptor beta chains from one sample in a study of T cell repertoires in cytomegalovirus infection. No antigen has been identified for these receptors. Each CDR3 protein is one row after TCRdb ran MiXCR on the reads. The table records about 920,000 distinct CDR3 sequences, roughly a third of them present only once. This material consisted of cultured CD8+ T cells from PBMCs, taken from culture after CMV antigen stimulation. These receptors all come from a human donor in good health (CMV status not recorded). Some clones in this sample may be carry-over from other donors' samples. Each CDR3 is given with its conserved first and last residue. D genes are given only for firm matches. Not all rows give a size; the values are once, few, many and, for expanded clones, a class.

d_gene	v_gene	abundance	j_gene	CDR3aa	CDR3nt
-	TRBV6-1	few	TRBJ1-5	CASIRGGGNQPQHF	TGTGCCAGCATCAGGGGTGGGGGCAATCAGCCCCAGCATTTT
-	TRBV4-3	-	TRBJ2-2	CASSQLRGTGELFF	TGCGCCAGCAGCCAGTTGAGGGGAACCGGGGAGCTGTTTTTT
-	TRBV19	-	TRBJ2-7	CASSSRPAPSYEQYF	TGTGCCAGTAGTAGTCGCCCGGCCCCCTCCTACGAGCAGTACTTC
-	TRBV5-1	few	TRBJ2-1	CASSLRDFGYNEQFF	TGCGCCAGCAGCTTGAGAGATTTTGGATACAATGAGCAGTTCTTC
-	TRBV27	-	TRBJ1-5	CASSSAPGRLNQPQHF	TGTGCCAGCAGTTCAGCCCCAGGACGTCTCAATCAGCCCCAGCATTTT
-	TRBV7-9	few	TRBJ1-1	CASLRLNTEAFF	TGTGCCAGTCTCCGCCTGAACACTGAAGCTTTCTTT
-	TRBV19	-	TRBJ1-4	CASSIVAGAEKLFF	TGTGCCAGTAGTATAGTGGCAGGCGCCGAAAAACTGTTTTTT
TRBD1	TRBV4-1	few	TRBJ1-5	CASSQGQGPGGQPQHF	TGTGCCAGCAGCCAAGGACAGGGCCCGGGGGGTCAGCCCCAGCATTTT
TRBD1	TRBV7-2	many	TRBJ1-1	CASSLGYRGQVNTEAFF	TGTGCCAGCAGCTTAGGATACAGGGGGCAGGTGAACACTGAAGCTTTCTTT
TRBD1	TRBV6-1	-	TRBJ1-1	CASRRTGRTEAFF	TGTGCCAGCAGACGGACAGGGCGCACTGAAGCTTTCTTT
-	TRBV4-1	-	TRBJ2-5	CASSQPLRGEAQETQYF	TGTGCCAGTAGCCAACCCCTCAGGGGAGAAGCCCAAGAGACCCAGTACTTC
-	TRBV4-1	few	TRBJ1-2	CASSPSMQSNYGYTF	TGCGCCAGCAGCCCTTCGATGCAGTCGAACTATGGCTACACCTTC
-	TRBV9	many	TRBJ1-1	CASSVPNGALDTEAFF	TGTGCCAGCAGCGTACCCAATGGGGCGCTGGACACTGAAGCTTTCTTT
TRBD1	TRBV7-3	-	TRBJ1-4	CASSPRTGEEKLFF	TGTGCCAGCAGCCCGCGGACAGGGGAGGAAAAACTGTTTTTT
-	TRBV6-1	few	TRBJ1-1	CASSKVKGRFGSEAFF	TGTGCCAGCAGTAAGGTGAAGGGTCGGTTTGGATCTGAAGCTTTCTTT
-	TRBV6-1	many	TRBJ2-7	CASRSSYEQYF	TGTGCCAGCAGGAGCTCCTACGAGCAGTACTTC
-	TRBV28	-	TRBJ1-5	CASSLVGPESNQPQHF	TGTGCCAGCAGTTTGGTAGGGCCGGAGAGCAATCAGCCCCAGCATTTT
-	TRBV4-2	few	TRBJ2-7	CASSQGVGDVYEQYF	TGTGCCAGCAGCCAAGGGGTAGGGGATGTCTACGAGCAGTACTTC
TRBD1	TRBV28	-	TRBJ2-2	CASSSTIIDRVGTGELFF	TGTGCCAGCAGTTCGACCATTATCGACAGGGTCGGGACCGGGGAGCTGTTTTTT
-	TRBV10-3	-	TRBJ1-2	CAILQGNYGYTF	TGTGCCATCTTGCAGGGGAACTATGGCTACACCTTC
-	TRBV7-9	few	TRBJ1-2	CASSLAGTPGYGYTF	TGTGCCAGCAGCTTAGCCGGCACTCCGGGGTATGGCTACACCTTC
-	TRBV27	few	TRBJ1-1	CASSYRYRDDKAFF	TGTGCCAGCAGCTACCGATACCGGGACGATAAAGCTTTCTTT
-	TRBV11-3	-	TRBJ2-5	CASSLRQGGGQETQYF	TGTGCCAGCAGCTTAAGACAGGGAGGAGGGCAAGAGACCCAGTACTTC
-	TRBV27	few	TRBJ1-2	CASSQSAGEYSYGYTF	TGTGCCAGCAGTCAATCGGCGGGGGAGTACTCCTATGGCTACACCTTC
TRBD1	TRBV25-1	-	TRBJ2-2	CASSGPGTGFPGELFF	TGTGCCAGCAGTGGTCCCGGGACAGGGTTTCCCGGGGAGCTGTTTTTT
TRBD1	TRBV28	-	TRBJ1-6	CVSSHRGAGPLHF	TGTGTCAGCAGCCACAGGGGGGCCGGACCCCTCCACTTT
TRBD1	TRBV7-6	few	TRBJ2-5	CASFPKDRAWQETQYF	TGTGCCAGCTTTCCGAAGGACAGGGCTTGGCAAGAGACCCAGTACTTC
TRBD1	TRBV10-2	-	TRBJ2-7	CASSDRDRDYEQYF	TGCGCCAGCAGTGACCGGGACAGGGACTACGAGCAGTACTTC
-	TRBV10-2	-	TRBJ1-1	CASNGGETEAFF	TGCGCCAGCAACGGGGGAGAGACTGAAGCTTTCTTT
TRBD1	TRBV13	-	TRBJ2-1	CASSSRDRASNEQFF	TGTGCCAGCAGTTCTCGGGACAGGGCTAGCAATGAGCAGTTCTTC
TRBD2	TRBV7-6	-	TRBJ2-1	CASSLVTTSGTLWNEQFF	TGTGCCAGCAGCTTAGTAACCACTAGCGGGACCTTGTGGAATGAGCAGTTCTTC
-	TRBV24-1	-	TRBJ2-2	CATSDSQRNTGELFF	TGTGCCACCAGTGATTCTCAGAGGAACACCGGGGAGCTGTTTTTT
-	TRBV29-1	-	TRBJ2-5	CSVETGTKETQYF	TGCAGCGTTGAAACTGGTACCAAAGAGACCCAGTACTTC
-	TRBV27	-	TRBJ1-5	CASSWRGVSNQPQHF	TGTGCCAGCAGTTGGAGGGGGGTTAGCAATCAGCCCCAGCATTTT
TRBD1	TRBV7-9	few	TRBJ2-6	CASSDTGERANVLTF	TGTGCCAGCAGCGACACAGGGGAGAGGGCCAACGTCCTGACTTTC
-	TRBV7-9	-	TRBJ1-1	CASSLEGGPLSTEAFF	TGTGCCAGCAGCCTAGAGGGGGGGCCCTTAAGCACTGAAGCTTTCTTT
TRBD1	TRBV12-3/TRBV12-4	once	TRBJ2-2	CASSPLTGALETGELFF	TGTGCCAGCAGTCCATTGACAGGGGCTTTGGAGACCGGGGAGCTGTTTTTT
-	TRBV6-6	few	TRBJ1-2	CASSYSYGKRYGYTF	TGTGCCAGCAGTTACTCGTATGGGAAGCGCTATGGCTACACCTTC
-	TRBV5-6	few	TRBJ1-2	CASSASFYGYTF	TGTGCCAGCAGCGCTTCATTCTATGGCTACACCTTC
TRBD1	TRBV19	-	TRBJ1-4	CATQGAFNEKLFF	TGTGCCACTCAGGGGGCTTTTAATGAAAAACTGTTTTTT
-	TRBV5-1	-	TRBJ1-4	CASSLTISVGEKLFF	TGCGCCAGCAGCCTGACGATCTCAGTGGGCGAAAAACTGTTTTTT
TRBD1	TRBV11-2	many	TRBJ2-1	CASGQVLNEQFF	TGTGCCAGCGGACAGGTCCTCAATGAGCAGTTCTTC
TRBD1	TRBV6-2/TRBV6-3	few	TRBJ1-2	CASRRQGSGRNYGYTF	TGTGCCAGCAGGCGACAGGGGAGCGGGAGAAACTATGGCTACACCTTC
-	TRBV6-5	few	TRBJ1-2	CASSYTSQNGYTF	TGTGCCAGCAGTTACACGTCCCAAAATGGCTACACCTTC
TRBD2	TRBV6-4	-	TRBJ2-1	CASSESGGTYNEQFF	TGTGCCAGCAGTGAAAGCGGGGGAACCTACAATGAGCAGTTCTTC
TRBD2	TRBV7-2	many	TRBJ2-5	CASSQRAGGPGETQYF	TGTGCCAGCAGCCAGAGGGCGGGGGGGCCGGGAGAGACCCAGTACTTC
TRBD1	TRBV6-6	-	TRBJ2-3	CASSYSLRGLPSTDTQYF	TGTGCCAGCAGTTACAGTCTGAGGGGGCTACCTAGCACAGATACGCAGTATTTT